This T cell receptor (beta chain) was profiled in a study of chronic HIV infection and antiretroviral therapy (dated by TCRdb to the mid-2010s). To prepare the library, 5' RACE was applied. TCRdb records Illumina MiSeq as the sequencer. TCRdb redid the processing of the public reads, applying fastp at Q25 and MiXCR, and retained in-frame beta chains. Every distinct CDR3 protein forms one entry, paired with its most common genes and DNA. The sample profile shows fewer than 40,000 distinct CDR3 sequences; about 9.7% of them were found once. The top ten constitute 2% to 2.5% of the sample. Points on this clonotype: The clone's antigen remains unknown. One base away there is no much larger clone; base qualities are not given.

From the cysteine up to the phenylalanine, the CDR3 has a length of 14 residues. The read is trimmed to its CDR3 DNA, 42 bases read in frame from base 1. V loses 0 bases of germline sequence and J loses 0 bases, and the interval between the two ends is 7 bases. The germline V gene provides CDR1 SGHRS and CDR2 YFSETQ. The receptor's source is an adult who had HIV and had not received antiretroviral therapy, or was an uninfected healthy control (not recorded which). The sequence is built from TRBV5-1 and TRBJ2-7; TRBD1 is perhaps the D gene, given 5 matching bases. Sequencing was performed on peripheral blood. The CDR3 is CASSLDRNSYEQYF. The sequenced DNA: TGCGCCAGCAGCTTGGACAGGAACTCCTACGAGCAGTACTTC.